This T cell receptor beta chain emerged from a study of Ad26.COV2.S vaccination and SARS-CoV-2 variants. Study-wide context: Intramuscularly, Ad26.COV2.S was given either once or twice, 56 days apart.

Treatment given: around 19 received Ad26.COV2.S at low or high dose, single or two shots; 5 received placebo; per-sample allocation not given. At day 63 after the first vaccine or placebo injection, samples were drawn. Libraries were prepared by immunoSEQ multiplex PCR; TCRdb keeps only in-frame clonotypes and omits some of them. The sample carries 300,000 to 350,000 clones, 75% to 90% recorded once. About this clone: Its specificity is not known.

Study observations and caveats: Comparability of non-spike TCR breadth was observed across vaccine and placebo recipients. Researchers cautioned that TCR breadth and depth analyses may have underestimated total T cell responses. Placebo recipients trailed vaccine recipients in spike-specific TCR breadth.

The sequencing here drew on peripheral blood, taken in a trial of Ad26.COV2.S vaccine versus placebo. The source is a person between 18 and 65 years old who received the Ad26.COV2.S COVID-19 vaccine or a placebo.

As DNA, the CDR3 is TGTGCCTGGAATCTTGAGGCGGGGATAACAGATACGCAGTATTTT. Translated: CAWNLEAGITDTQYF. This chain joins TRBV30 and TRBJ2-3, with D perhaps matching TRBD2 (6 bases). This CDR3 spans 15 amino acids. Trimming stripped 4 bases from V and 3 bases from J, with 17 bases between. CDR1 and CDR2 from the germline V gene are GTSNPN and SVGIG (reference sequence).